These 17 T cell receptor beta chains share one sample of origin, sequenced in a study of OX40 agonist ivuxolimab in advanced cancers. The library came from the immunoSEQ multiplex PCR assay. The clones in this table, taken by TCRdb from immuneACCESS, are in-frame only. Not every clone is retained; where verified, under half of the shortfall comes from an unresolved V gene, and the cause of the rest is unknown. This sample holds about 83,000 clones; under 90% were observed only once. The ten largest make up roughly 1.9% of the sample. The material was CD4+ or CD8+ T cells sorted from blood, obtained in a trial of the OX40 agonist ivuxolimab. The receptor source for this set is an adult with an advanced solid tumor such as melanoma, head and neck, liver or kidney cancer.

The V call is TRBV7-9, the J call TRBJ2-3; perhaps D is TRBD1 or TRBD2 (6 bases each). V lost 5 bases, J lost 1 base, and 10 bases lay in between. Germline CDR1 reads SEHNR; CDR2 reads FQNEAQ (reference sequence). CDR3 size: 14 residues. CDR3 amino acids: CASSAGHRTDTQYF. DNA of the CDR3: TGTGCCAGCAGCGCGGGACACCGCACAGATACGCAGTATTTT.

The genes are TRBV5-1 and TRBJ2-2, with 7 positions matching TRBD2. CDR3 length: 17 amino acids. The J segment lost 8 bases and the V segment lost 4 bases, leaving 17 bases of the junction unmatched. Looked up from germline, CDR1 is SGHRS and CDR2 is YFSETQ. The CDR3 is CASSDRLEREGFGELFF. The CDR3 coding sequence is TGCGCCAGCAGCGATCGACTAGAGAGGGAGGGTTTTGGGGAGCTGTTTTTT.

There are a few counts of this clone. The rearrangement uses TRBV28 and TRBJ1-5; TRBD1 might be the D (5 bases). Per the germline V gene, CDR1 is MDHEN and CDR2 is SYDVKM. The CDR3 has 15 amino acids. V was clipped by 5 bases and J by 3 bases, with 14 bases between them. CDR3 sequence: CASSAQGYSNQPQHF. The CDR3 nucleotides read TGTGCCAGCAGTGCGCAGGGATACTCCAATCAGCCCCAGCATTTT.

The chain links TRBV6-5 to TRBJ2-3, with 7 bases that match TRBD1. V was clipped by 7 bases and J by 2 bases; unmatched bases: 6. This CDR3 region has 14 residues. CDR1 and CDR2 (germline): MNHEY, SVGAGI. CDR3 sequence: CASTRDRVTDTQYF. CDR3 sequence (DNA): TGTGCCAGCACCCGGGACAGAGTCACAGATACGCAGTATTTT.

The CDR3 region is CASSVATGRFTGELFF. The CDR3 DNA reads TGTGCCAGCAGCGTGGCGACAGGGCGGTTCACCGGGGAGCTGTTTTTT. The chain carries TRBV9 and TRBJ2-2; 7 nucleotides agree with TRBD1. The germline V gene encodes CDR1 SGDLS and CDR2 YYNGEE. The V segment lost 2 bases and the J segment 4 bases; nucleotides outside the gene matches: 8. The CDR3 runs 16 residues.

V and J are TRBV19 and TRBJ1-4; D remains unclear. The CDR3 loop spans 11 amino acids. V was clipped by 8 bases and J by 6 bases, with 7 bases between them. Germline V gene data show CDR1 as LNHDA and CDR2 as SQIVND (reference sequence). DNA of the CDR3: TGTGCCAGTTTTTCGGATGAAAAACTGTTTTTT. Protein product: CASFSDEKLFF.

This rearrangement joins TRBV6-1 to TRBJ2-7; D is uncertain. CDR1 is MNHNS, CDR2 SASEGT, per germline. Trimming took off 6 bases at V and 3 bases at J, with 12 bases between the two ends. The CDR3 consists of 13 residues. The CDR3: CASRLTLDYEQYF. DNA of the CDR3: TGTGCCAGCAGACTAACGTTGGACTACGAGCAGTACTTC.

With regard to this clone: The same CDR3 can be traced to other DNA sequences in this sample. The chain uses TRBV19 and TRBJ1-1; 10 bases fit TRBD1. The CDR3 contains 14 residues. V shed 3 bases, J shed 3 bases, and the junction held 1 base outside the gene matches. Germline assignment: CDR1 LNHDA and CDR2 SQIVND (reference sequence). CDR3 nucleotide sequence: TGTGCCAGTAGTATCGGGACAGGGGACACTGAAGCTTTCTTT. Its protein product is CASSIGTGDTEAFF.

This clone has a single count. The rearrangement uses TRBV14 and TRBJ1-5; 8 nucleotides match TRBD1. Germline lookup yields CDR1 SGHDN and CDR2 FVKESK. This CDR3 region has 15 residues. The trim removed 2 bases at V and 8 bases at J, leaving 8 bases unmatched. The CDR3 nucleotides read TGTGCCAGCAGCCAAAAGGACAGGGACCACAAGCCCCAGCATTTT. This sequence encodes CASSQKDRDHKPQHF.

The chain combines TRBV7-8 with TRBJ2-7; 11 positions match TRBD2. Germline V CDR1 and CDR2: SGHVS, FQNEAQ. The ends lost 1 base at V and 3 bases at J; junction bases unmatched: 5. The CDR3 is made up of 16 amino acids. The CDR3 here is CASSLDRLAGGYEQYF. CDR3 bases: TGTGCCAGCAGCTTAGACCGGCTAGCGGGGGGCTACGAGCAGTACTTC.

CDR3 loop: CATSRDRSSQETQYF. The DNA of the CDR3 is TGTGCCACCAGCAGAGATCGGTCCAGCCAAGAGACCCAGTACTTC. V and J are TRBV15 and TRBJ2-5, with no clear D. V lost 0 bases and J 1 base, leaving 9 bases between the germline ends. In germline, CDR1 is LNHNV, CDR2 YYDKDF (reference sequence). The length of the CDR3 is 15 residues.

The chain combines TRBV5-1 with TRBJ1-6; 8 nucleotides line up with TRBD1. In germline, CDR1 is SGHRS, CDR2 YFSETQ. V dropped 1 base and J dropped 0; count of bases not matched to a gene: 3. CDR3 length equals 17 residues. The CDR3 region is CASSLQGADSYNSPLHF. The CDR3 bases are TGCGCCAGCAGCTTGCAGGGGGCTGACTCCTATAATTCACCCCTCCACTTT.

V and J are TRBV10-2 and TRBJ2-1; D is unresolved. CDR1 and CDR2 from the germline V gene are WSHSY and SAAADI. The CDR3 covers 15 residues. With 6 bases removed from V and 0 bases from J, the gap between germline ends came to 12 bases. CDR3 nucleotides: TGCGCCAGCAGCCCCGGTACACCCTCCTACAATGAGCAGTTCTTC. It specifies CASSPGTPSYNEQFF.

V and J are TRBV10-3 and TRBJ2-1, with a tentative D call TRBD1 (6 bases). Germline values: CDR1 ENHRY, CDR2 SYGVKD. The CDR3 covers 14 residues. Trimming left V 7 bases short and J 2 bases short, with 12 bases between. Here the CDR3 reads CAIIKGDTYNEQFF. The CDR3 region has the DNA TGTGCCATCATTAAGGGGGACACCTACAATGAGCAGTTCTTC.

Here the CDR3 reads CASSPGVLYGYTF. The CDR3 nucleotides read TGTGCCAGCAGCCCAGGGGTCCTCTATGGCTACACCTTC. This chain joins TRBV5-6 and TRBJ1-2; D is perhaps TRBD1 (6 bases). Germline CDR1 reads SGHDT; CDR2 reads YYEEEE. V gave up 4 bases and J gave up 4 bases, with 11 bases separating them. This CDR3 is 13 amino acids long.

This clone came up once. The CDR3 DNA reads as TGTGCCAGCAGTACCCGGGAGGGCGCGACCCAGTACTTC. Its translation is CASSTREGATQYF. The chain recombines TRBV6-6 with TRBJ2-5; 8 bases are a match to TRBD2. Germline-derived CDR1 and CDR2 are MNHNY and SVGAGI (reference sequence). This CDR3 is built from 13 residues. The V gene end was trimmed by 5 bases and the J gene end by 7 bases; junction bases not matched to a gene: 6.

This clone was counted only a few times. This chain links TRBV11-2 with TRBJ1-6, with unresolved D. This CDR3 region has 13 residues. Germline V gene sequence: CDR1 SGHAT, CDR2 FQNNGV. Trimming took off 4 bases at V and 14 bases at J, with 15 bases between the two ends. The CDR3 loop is CASSSPPRLTLHF. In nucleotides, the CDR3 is TGTGCCAGCAGCTCGCCCCCCCGGCTCACCCTCCACTTT.